This T cell receptor beta chain was sequenced for a study of Ad26.COV2.S vaccination and SARS-CoV-2 variants. Measured with immunoSEQ multiplex PCR; TCRdb has only the in-frame clones, and not every one. The sample shows some 300,000 clones, about 86% of them seen only once. This CDR3 has 22 amino acids. Trimming removed 3 bases from V and 5 bases from J; junction bases left unmatched: 26. The germline CDR1 and CDR2 sequences are LNHDA and SQIVND (reference sequence). The sample's treatment: around 19 received Ad26.COV2.S at low or high dose, single or two shots; roughly 5 received placebo; per-sample allocation not given. Each sample was drawn 63 days after the first injection (of vaccine or placebo). Vaccine was an Ad26 vector expressing Wuhan-strain SARS-CoV-2 spike.

Sequences were derived from peripheral blood, sampled in a trial of Ad26.COV2.S vaccine versus placebo. This TCR derives from a person aged 18-60 years who received the Ad26.COV2.S COVID-19 vaccine or a placebo. The chain recombines TRBV19 with TRBJ1-5; 9 bases line up with TRBD1. The CDR3 DNA reads as TGTGCCAGTAGTATTGCTCACGTAGATCGGGACAGGGTTTTGGTACGGGATCAGCCCCAGCATTTT. Amino acid sequence: CASSIAHVDRDRVLVRDQPQHF.